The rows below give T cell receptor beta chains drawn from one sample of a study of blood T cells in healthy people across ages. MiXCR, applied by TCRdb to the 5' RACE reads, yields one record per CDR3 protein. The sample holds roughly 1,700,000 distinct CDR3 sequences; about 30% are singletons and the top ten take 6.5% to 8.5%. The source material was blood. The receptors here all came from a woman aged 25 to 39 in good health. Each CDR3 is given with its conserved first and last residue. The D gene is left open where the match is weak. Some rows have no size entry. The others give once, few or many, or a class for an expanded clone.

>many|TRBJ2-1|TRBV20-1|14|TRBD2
TGCAGTGCGCCCCGGGAGGCCCCTTACAATGAGCAGTTCTTC
CSAPREAPYNEQFF
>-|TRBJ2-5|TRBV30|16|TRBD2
TGTGCCTGGAGTCGTGCGGCTAGCGGATACCGGGAGACCCAGTACTTC
CAWSRAASGYRETQYF
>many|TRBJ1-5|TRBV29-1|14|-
TGCAGCGTCCTTGGGATCACGGGGAATCAGCCCCAGCATTTT
CSVLGITGNQPQHF
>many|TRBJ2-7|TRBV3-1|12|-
TGCGCCAGCAGCCAAGTGGGGGGCGAGCAGTACTTC
CASSQVGGEQYF
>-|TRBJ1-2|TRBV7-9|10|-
TGTGCCAGCCCGCTTCGGGCTTACACCTTC
CASPLRAYTF
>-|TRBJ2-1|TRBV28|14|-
TGTGCCAGCACCTGGGGGGATCAGAAACGTGAGCAGTTCTTC
CASTWGDQKREQFF
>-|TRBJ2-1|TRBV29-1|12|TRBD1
TGCAGCGTCCTAGACAGGGTTACTGAGCAGTTCTTC
CSVLDRVTEQFF
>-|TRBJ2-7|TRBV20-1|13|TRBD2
TGCAGTGTTACCAGCGGGAGCGGCTACGAGCAGTACTTC
CSVTSGSGYEQYF
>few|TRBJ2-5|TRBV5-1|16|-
TGCGCCAGCAGCTGGGGACCCGACAGGGAGGGAGAGACCCAGTACTTC
CASSWGPDREGETQYF
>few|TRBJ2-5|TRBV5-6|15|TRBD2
TGTGCCAGCAGACGGGCGGGGGGCGGAGGGGAGACCCAGTACTTC
CASRRAGGGGETQYF
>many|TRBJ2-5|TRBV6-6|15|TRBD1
TGTGCCAGCAGTTACCCGGGGACAGCCAAAGAGACCCAGTACTTC
CASSYPGTAKETQYF
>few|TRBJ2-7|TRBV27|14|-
TGTGCCAGCAGTCCCCCTAACCAACCCTACGAGCAGTACTTC
CASSPPNQPYEQYF
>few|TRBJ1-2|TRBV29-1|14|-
TGCAGCGTTGACCAAACAGGGTCTAACTATGGCTACACCTTC
CSVDQTGSNYGYTF
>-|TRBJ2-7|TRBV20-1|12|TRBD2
TGCAGTGCCGGCGGGGGGTCCTACGAGCATTACTTC
CSAGGGSYEHYF
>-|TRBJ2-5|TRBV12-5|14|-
TGTGCTAGTGGTTTGGACGGGGATAGGGAGACCCAGTACTTC
CASGLDGDRETQYF
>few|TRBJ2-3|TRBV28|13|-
TGTGCCAGCAGTTTACAGTGTTCAGGTACGCAGTATTTT
CASSLQCSGTQYF
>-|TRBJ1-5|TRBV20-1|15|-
TGCAGTGCTAAGGGACGGACGTATAGCAATCAGGCCCAGCATTTT
CSAKGRTYSNQAQHF
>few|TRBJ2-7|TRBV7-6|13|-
TGTGCCAGCAGCTTAGAAGGAGGTACCAAGCAGTACTTC
CASSLEGGTKQYF
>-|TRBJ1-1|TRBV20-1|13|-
TGCAGTGCTAGCTCCGGAGGAGGGACTGAAGCTTTCTTT
CSASSGGGTEAFF
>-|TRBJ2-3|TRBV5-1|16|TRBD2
TGCGCCAGCAGCCGTGGACTAGTGACTAGCACAGATACGCAGTATTTT
CASSRGLVTSTDTQYF
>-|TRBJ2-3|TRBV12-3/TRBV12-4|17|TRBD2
TGTGCCAGCAGTTTACCACGGGAGGCCTCCGATGGGGATACGCAGTATTTT
CASSLPREASDGDTQYF
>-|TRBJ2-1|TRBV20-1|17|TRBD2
TGCAGTGCTAGAGATCCCGCGGGAGCCCAGTCCTACAATGAGCAGTTCTTC
CSARDPAGAQSYNEQFF
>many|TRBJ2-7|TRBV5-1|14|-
TGTGCCAGCAGCTTGGTTAGCGGAACCTACGAGCAGTACTTC
CASSLVSGTYEQYF
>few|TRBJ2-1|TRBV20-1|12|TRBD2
TGCAGTGGAACTAGCGGGAAAAATGAGCAGTTCTTC
CSGTSGKNEQFF
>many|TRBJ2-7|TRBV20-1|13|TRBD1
TGCAGTGCCTCGGACAGGGGAGTTTACGAGCAGTACTTC
CSASDRGVYEQYF
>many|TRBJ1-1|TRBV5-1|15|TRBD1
TGCGCCAGCAGCCGGACAGGTAAAATGAACACTGAAGCTTTCTTT
CASSRTGKMNTEAFF
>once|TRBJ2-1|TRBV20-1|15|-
TGCAGTGCTAGAGACACCGGGAGCCAGGGGGAGACCCAGTTCTTC
CSARDTGSQGETQFF
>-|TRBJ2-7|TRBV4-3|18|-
TGCGCCAGCAGCCAAGAGCGAGGCTTGATGAGCTCCTACAATGAGCAGTACTTC
CASSQERGLMSSYNEQYF
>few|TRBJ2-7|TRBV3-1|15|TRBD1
TGTGCCAGCAGCCCACAGATGACAGGGGTCTACGAGCAGTACTTC
CASSPQMTGVYEQYF
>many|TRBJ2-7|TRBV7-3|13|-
TGTGCCAGCAGCTTCTCCTGGAGGGAGGAGCAGTACTTC
CASSFSWREEQYF
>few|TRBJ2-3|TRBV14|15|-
TGTGCCAGCAGCCCCTGGACAGTTAGCACAGATACGCAGTATTTT
CASSPWTVSTDTQYF
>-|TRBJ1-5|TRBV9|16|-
TGTGCCAGCAGCGTAGATGGAGGGGCTCGAGGGCAGCCCCAGCATTTT
CASSVDGGARGQPQHF
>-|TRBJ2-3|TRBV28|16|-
TGTGCCAGTAGTGAAGCTGGCACCAAGGATTTAGATACGCAGTATTTT
CASSEAGTKDLDTQYF
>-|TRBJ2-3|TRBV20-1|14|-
TGCAGTGCTAGAGGGGGGAGTAAGGGAGATACGCAGTATTTT
CSARGGSKGDTQYF
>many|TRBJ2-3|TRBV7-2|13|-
TGTGCCAGCAGCTTCCTGGCCACAGATACGCAGTATTTT
CASSFLATDTQYF
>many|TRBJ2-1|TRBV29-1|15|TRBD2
TGCAGCGTTGTATCAGGTCTAGCGGGAGGAAATGAGCAGTTCTTC
CSVVSGLAGGNEQFF
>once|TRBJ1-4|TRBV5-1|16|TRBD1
TGCGCCAGCAGCCTATCCTCCGGGACAGGGGGTGAAAAACTGTTTTTT
CASSLSSGTGGEKLFF
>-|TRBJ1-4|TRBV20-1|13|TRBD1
TGCAGTGCTGAGGGACAGCCTAATGAAAAACTGTTTTTT
CSAEGQPNEKLFF
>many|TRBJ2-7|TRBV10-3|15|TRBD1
TGTGCCATCAGTGGAACCGGGACAGGGAGGTACGAGCAGTACTTC
CAISGTGTGRYEQYF
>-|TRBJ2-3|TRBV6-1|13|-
TGTGCCAGCAGTGAAGCGCCGGCCCTTCCCCAGTATTTT
CASSEAPALPQYF
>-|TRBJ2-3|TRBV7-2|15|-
TGTGCCAGCAGCTTAAGAGGGGCGGGCGCCGATACGCAGTATTTT
CASSLRGAGADTQYF
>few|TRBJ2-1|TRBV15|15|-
TGTGCCACCAGCAGTAGGGGGGGCCCGTACAATGAGCAGTTCTTC
CATSSRGGPYNEQFF
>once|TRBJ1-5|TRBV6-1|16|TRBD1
TGTGCCAGCAGTGAAGCACCTATGACAGGGAACCAGCCCCAGCATTTT
CASSEAPMTGNQPQHF
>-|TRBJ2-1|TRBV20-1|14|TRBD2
TGCAGTTCTAGAGCGCCTAGCGGGGGGGATGAGCAGTTCTTC
CSSRAPSGGDEQFF
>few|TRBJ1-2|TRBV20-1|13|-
TGCAGTGCTAGGCAACCGGGTGGCTATGGCTACACCTTC
CSARQPGGYGYTF
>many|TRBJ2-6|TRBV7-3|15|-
TGTGCCAGCAGCTACCGACGTACTGGGGCCAACGTCCTGACTTTC
CASSYRRTGANVLTF
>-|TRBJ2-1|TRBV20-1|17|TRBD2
TGCAGTGCTGCCCCCCGGGACTACTCTGTACATGAAAATGAGCAGTTCTTC
CSAAPRDYSVHENEQFF
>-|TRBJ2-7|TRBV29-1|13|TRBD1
TGCAGCGTAGAGACAGGGGCGGGCCACGAGCAGTACTTC
CSVETGAGHEQYF
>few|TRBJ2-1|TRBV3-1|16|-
TGTGCCAGCAGCCAAGGGGCCGCGAGCTCCTACAATGAGCAGTTCTTC
CASSQGAASSYNEQFF
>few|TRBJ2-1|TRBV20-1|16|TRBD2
TGCAGTGCTGTCGGGACTAGCGGGATTCTTTACAATGAGCAGTTCTTC
CSAVGTSGILYNEQFF
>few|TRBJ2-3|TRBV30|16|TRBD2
TGTGCCTGGAGTGACCCCCGAGCGGGGAACACAGATACGCAGTATTTT
CAWSDPRAGNTDTQYF
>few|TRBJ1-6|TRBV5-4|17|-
TGTGCCAGCAGCTTGGCGGGGGGGGGATTCTATAATTCACCCCTCCACTTT
CASSLAGGGFYNSPLHF
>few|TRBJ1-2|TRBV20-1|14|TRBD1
TGCAGTGCTCCGCGGGACAGCCATAACTATGGCTACACCTTC
CSAPRDSHNYGYTF
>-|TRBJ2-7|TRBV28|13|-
TGTGCCAGCAGCCCTGGGACTGTCAACGAGCAGTACTTC
CASSPGTVNEQYF